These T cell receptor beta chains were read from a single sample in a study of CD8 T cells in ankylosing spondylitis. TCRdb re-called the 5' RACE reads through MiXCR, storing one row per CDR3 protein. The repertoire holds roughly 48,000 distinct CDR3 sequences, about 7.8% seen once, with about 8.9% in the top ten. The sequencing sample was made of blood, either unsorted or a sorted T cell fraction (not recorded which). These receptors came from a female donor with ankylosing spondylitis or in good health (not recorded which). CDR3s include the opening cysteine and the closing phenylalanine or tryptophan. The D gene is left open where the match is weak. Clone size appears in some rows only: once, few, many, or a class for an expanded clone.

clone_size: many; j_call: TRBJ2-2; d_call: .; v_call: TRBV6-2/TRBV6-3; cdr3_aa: CATNPGRLTGELFF; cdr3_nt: TGTGCCACCAACCCGGGGCGGCTCACCGGGGAGCTGTTTTTT
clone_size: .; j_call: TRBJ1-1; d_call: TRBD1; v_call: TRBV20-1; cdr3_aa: CSAVQGAGTEAFF; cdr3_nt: TGCAGTGCAGTACAGGGGGCTGGGACTGAAGCTTTCTTT
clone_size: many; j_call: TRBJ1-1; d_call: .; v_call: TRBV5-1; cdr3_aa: CASSSFRPPMNTEAFF; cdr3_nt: TGCGCCAGCAGCTCGTTTCGTCCACCTATGAACACTGAAGCTTTCTTT
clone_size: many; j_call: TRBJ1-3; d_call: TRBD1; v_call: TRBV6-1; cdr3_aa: CASSPPGTGRNTIYF; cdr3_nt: TGTGCCAGCAGTCCACCCGGGACAGGGAGAAACACCATATATTTT
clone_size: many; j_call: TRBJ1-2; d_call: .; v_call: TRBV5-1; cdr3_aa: CASSPDGNNYGYTF; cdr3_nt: TGCGCCAGCAGCCCGGACGGAAATAACTATGGCTACACCTTC
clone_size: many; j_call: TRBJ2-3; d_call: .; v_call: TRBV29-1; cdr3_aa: CSVAENTDTQYF; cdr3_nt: TGCAGCGTTGCGGAGAACACAGATACGCAGTATTTT
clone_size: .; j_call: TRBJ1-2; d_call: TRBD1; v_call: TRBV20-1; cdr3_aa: CSATGTAYGYTF; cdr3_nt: TGCAGTGCTACCGGGACAGCATATGGCTACACCTTC
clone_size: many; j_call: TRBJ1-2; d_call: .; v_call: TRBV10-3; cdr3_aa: CAIKEEGVDYGYTF; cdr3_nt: TGTGCCATCAAGGAAGAGGGGGTCGACTATGGCTACACCTTC
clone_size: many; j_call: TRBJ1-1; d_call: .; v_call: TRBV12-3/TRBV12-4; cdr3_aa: CASSSWGHQNTEAFF; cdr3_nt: TGTGCCAGCAGTTCCTGGGGACATCAGAACACTGAAGCTTTCTTT
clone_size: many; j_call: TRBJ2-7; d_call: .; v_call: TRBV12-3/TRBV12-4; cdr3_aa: CASSAGMPPTYEQYF; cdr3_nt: TGTGCCAGCAGTGCCGGGATGCCCCCCACCTACGAGCAGTACTTC
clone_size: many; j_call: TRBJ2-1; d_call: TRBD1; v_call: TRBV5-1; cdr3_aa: CASSLGQGFLYHEQFF; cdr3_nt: TGCGCCAGCAGCTTGGGACAGGGATTCTTGTACCATGAGCAGTTCTTC
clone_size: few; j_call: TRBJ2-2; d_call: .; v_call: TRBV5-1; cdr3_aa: CASSWRGDSTGELFF; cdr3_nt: TGCGCCAGCAGCTGGCGGGGGGACAGTACCGGGGAGCTGTTTTTT
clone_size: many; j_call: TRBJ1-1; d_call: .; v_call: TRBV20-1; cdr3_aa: CSAIPITTQNTEAFF; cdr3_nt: TGCAGTGCTATCCCTATCACTACCCAGAACACTGAAGCTTTCTTT
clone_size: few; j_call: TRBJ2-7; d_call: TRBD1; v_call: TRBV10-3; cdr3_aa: CAISAGGELYEQYF; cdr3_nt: TGTGCCATCAGTGCAGGGGGCGAGTTATACGAGCAGTACTTC